The 21 T cell receptor beta chains in this list originate from one sample, sequenced in a study of T cell responses to AZD1222 COVID-19 vaccine. Sequencing was performed with immunoSEQ multiplex PCR; in TCRdb, only in-frame clones are kept and a portion is missing. In the table there are 150,000 to 200,000 clones, 85% to 95% of which are singletons. The material was peripheral blood, obtained on day 0 of AZD1222 vaccination. These receptors were collected from an adult in good health.

This chain links TRBV30 with TRBJ2-6, with 8 bases matching TRBD2. The germline V gene encodes CDR1 GTSNPN and CDR2 SVGIG (reference sequence). CDR3 length: 17 residues. J lost 2 bases, V lost 2 bases, and 8 bases had no gene match. DNA for the CDR3: TGTGCCTGGAGTCCACTTCGGGGGGGAACTGGGGCCAACGTCCTGACTTTC. Translated: CAWSPLRGGTGANVLTF.

J is TRBJ1-2 and V is TRBV2, with 7 bases matching TRBD1. The CDR3 runs to 12 residues. The germline V gene has CDR1 SNHLY and CDR2 FYNNEI. J lost 5 bases, V lost 8 bases, and 5 bases had no gene match. The CDR3 bases are TGTGCCAGCTTACAGGGGCAGTATGGCTACACCTTC. This gives the protein CASLQGQYGYTF. Full variable domain (outside the CDR3, taken from reference TRBV2 and TRBJ1-2): EPEVTQTPSHQVTQMGQEVILRCVPISNHLYFYWYRQILGQKVEFLVSFYNNEISEKSEIFDDQFSVERPDGSNFTLKIRSTKLEDSAMYFCASLQGQYGYTFGSGTRLTVV.

The V call is TRBV25-1, the J call TRBJ2-7; D is unclear. Germline assignment: CDR1 MGHDK and CDR2 SYGVNS. V lost 6 bases, J lost 1 base, and 10 bases lay in between. The CDR3 is 13 residues long. CDR3 sequence: CASSPHNSYEQYF. CDR3 nucleotide sequence: TGTGCCAGCAGCCCACACAATTCCTACGAGCAGTACTTC.

The V gene is TRBV3-1 (or the pseudogene TRBV3-2), the J gene TRBJ1-1, with a possible D match to TRBD1 (5 bases). CDR1 and CDR2 (germline): LGHDT, YNNKEL (reference sequence). V was shortened by 4 bases and J by 5 bases, with 14 bases between the two germline ends. There are 14 residues in the CDR3. CDR3 nucleotide sequence: TGTGCCAGCAGCCTAAGGACGGGGGGGACTGAAGCTTTCTTT. This translates into CASSLRTGGTEAFF.

The J gene is TRBJ1-1, the V gene TRBV11-2; TRBD1 matches at 8 bases. With 1 base clipped from V and 4 bases from J, the junction kept 11 bases outside the gene matches. This CDR3 comprises 17 residues. Germline CDR1 is SGHAT and CDR2 is FQNNGV. Here the CDR3 reads CASSLVSRGPAPTEAFF. DNA for the CDR3: TGTGCCAGCAGCTTAGTAAGCAGGGGGCCCGCCCCCACTGAAGCTTTCTTT.

The chain uses TRBV11-3 and TRBJ2-1; 7 nucleotides line up with TRBD2. The germline gives CDR1 SGHNT, CDR2 YENEEA. The CDR3 has 15 amino acids. The V segment lost 1 base and the J segment 9 bases; nucleotides outside the gene matches: 9. CDR3 amino acids: CASSLAASGSGEQFF. DNA of the CDR3: TGTGCCAGCAGCTTAGCGGCTAGCGGATCGGGTGAGCAGTTCTTC.

The chain carries TRBV5-8 and TRBJ2-7; TRBD1 agrees at 8 bases. J lost 2 bases, V lost 4 bases, and 8 bases had no gene match. The CDR3 runs 15 residues. CDR1 and CDR2 from the germline V gene are SGHTS and YDEGEE. CDR3 sequence (DNA): TGTGCCAGCAGCCGCACCGGGACAGGTGCCTACGAGCAGTACTTC. Amino acids: CASSRTGTGAYEQYF. Full variable domain (rest looked up from reference TRBV5-8 and TRBJ2-7): EAGVTQSPTHLIKTRGQQATLRCSPISGHTSVYWYQQALGLGLQFLLWYDEGEERNRGNFPPRFSGRQFPNYSSELNVNALELEDSALYLCASSRTGTGAYEQYFGPGTRLTVT.

The chain uses TRBV3-1 (or the pseudogene TRBV3-2) and TRBJ2-6; D may be TRBD1 or TRBD2 (5 bases each). Germline assignment: CDR1 LGHDT and CDR2 YNNKEL (reference sequence). V lost 4 bases and J lost 0, with 22 bases in between. The CDR3 extends over 20 amino acids. The DNA for the CDR3 is TGTGCCAGCAGCCGGAATGGCGGGCAGGGCGTTACCTCTGGGGCCAACGTCCTGACTTTC. Protein product: CASSRNGGQGVTSGANVLTF.

This chain uses TRBV30 with TRBJ1-3, with 10 bases identical to TRBD1. The V gene's germline CDR1 is GTSNPN and CDR2 SVGIG (reference sequence). The CDR3 runs to 16 residues. V dropped 3 bases and J dropped 8; count of bases not matched to a gene: 13. This chain's CDR3 is CAWRDTGTGVGDTIYF. The CDR3, as DNA: TGTGCCTGGAGGGATACCGGGACAGGGGTGGGAGACACCATATATTTT.

This clone was found once. The genes are TRBV30 and TRBJ1-2; D might be TRBD1 (5 bases). This CDR3 spans 12 amino acids. Germline lookup yields CDR1 GTSNPN and CDR2 SVGIG (reference sequence). V dropped 0 bases and J dropped 4 bases, with 6 bases sitting between them. In nucleotides, the CDR3 is TGTGCCTGGAGTGTAGACAGCTATGGCTACACCTTC. It codes for CAWSVDSYGYTF.

This clone has only one observation. J is TRBJ1-5 and V is TRBV7-8, with 9 nucleotides matching TRBD1. V trimming: 4 bases; J trimming: 7 bases; junction bases outside the gene matches: 14. Germline loops: CDR1 SGHVS, CDR2 FQNEAQ. There are 17 residues in the CDR3. The CDR3 DNA is TGTGCCAGCAGCTCCTCTCCCGGGACAGGGCGCGGGCAGCCCCAGCATTTT. It translates to CASSSSPGTGRGQPQHF. The full variable domain, its missing parts supplied by reference TRBV7-8 and TRBJ1-5, is GAGVSQSPRYKVAKRGQDVALRCDPISGHVSLFWYQQALGQGPEFLTYFQNEAQLDKSGLPSDRFFAERPEGSVSTLKIQRTQQEDSAVYLCASSSSPGTGRGQPQHFGDGTRLSIL.

The rearrangement links TRBV3-1 (or the pseudogene TRBV3-2) to TRBJ2-7, with a weak D call TRBD1 (6 bases). This CDR3 is built from 14 residues. V was clipped by 6 bases and J by 3 bases, with 15 bases between them. Germline V CDR1 and CDR2: LGHDT, YNNKEL (reference sequence). CDR3 amino acids: CASRAQGRGYEQYF. The CDR3 DNA reads TGTGCCAGCAGAGCACAGGGTCGGGGCTACGAGCAGTACTTC.

This clone was counted a single time. DNA of the CDR3: TGTGCCAGCAGTTACGTCGACACCGGGGAGCTGTTTTTT. It encodes CASSYVDTGELFF. The genes are TRBV6-2 or TRBV6-3 and TRBJ2-2; D is unclear. The V and J ends lost 2 bases and 3 bases respectively, with 4 bases between them. The V gene's germline CDR1 is MNHEY and CDR2 SVGEGT. The CDR3 is made up of 13 amino acids.

V gene TRBV5-4 combines with J gene TRBJ1-2; no clear D. Trimming removed 3 bases from V and 8 bases from J, with 11 bases in between. The CDR3 length is 12 residues. Per germline, CDR1 SGHNT and CDR2 YYREEE (reference sequence). For the CDR3, the DNA is TGTGCCAGCAGCTGGGGTGAAGAGGGCTACACCTTC. This sequence encodes CASSWGEEGYTF.

Of note for this clone: This sample includes further DNA sequences coding for the same CDR3. The chain employs TRBV18 and TRBJ2-5; D is unclear. Germline V gene data show CDR1 as KGHSH and CDR2 as LQKENI. V was cut by 0 bases and J by 5 bases, with 7 bases left in between. The length of the CDR3 is 13 residues. The CDR3 loop reads CASSPPSRETQYF. CDR3 DNA: TGTGCCAGCTCACCACCTTCGAGGGAGACCCAGTACTTC. Together with reference TRBV18 and TRBJ2-5, the CDR3 gives the full variable domain: NAGVMQNPRHLVRRRGQEARLRCSPMKGHSHVYWYRQLPEEGLKFMVYLQKENIIDESGMPKERFSAEFPKEGPSILRIQQVVRGDSAAYFCASSPPSRETQYFGPGTRLLVL.

The CDR3 spells CASSIRGPNQPQHF. In DNA, the CDR3 is TGTGCCAGTAGTATACGGGGTCCCAATCAGCCCCAGCATTTT. V is TRBV19 and J is TRBJ1-5; D gene ambiguous. V was cut by 2 bases and J by 3 bases, with 8 bases left in between. The CDR3 is 14 amino acids. Germline V lookup: CDR1 LNHDA, CDR2 SQIVND (reference sequence).

The chain joins TRBV15 to TRBJ2-7; no reliable D call. Germline CDR1 is LNHNV and CDR2 is YYDKDF (reference sequence). Trimming removed 3 bases at V and 5 bases at J, with 23 bases between. The CDR3 is made up of 17 amino acids. CDR3 in amino acids: CATSRNGRPTAPNEQYF. In nucleotides, the CDR3 is TGTGCCACCAGCAGGAATGGGCGGCCTACCGCCCCCAACGAGCAGTACTTC.

The V gene is TRBV7-9, the J gene TRBJ2-1; 8 nucleotides match TRBD2. Germline V gene data show CDR1 as SEHNR and CDR2 as FQNEAQ (reference sequence). J was trimmed by 0 bases and V by 8 bases; bases with no gene match: 9. The CDR3 has 16 residues. CDR3 sequence reads: CASHLERGSSYNEQFF. The CDR3 bases are TGTGCCAGCCACTTAGAGCGGGGGAGCTCCTACAATGAGCAGTTCTTC.

V gene TRBV20-1 combines with J gene TRBJ1-5; TRBD1 is a possible D gene (5 bases). Germline V gene data show CDR1 as DFQATT and CDR2 as SNEGSKA (reference sequence). This CDR3 contains 16 residues. Trimming cost V 3 bases and J 2 bases, with 17 bases left between them. The CDR3 protein is CSASPRGREGNQPQHF. The CDR3 DNA sequence: TGCAGTGCTAGTCCTAGGGGTCGAGAGGGCAATCAGCCCCAGCATTTT.

The chain recombines TRBV4-1 with TRBJ1-2; 8 nucleotides agree with TRBD1. The junction had 7 bases not matched to a gene; V was cut back by 0 bases and J by 7 bases. The CDR3 covers 15 residues. Germline V gives CDR1 MGHRA, CDR2 YSYEKL. CDR3 bases: TGCGCCAGCAGCCAAGATCGCGCAGGGGGCCTTGGCTACACCTTC. It is translated as CASSQDRAGGLGYTF.

The chain joins TRBV7-6 to TRBJ2-7; D assignment may be TRBD1 or TRBD2 (5 bases each). V dropped 5 bases and J dropped 5 bases, with 13 bases sitting between them. This CDR3 has 13 amino acids. The germline CDR1 and CDR2 sequences are SGHVS and FNYEAQ. This CDR3 reads CASSPPGSDEQYF. Here the CDR3 DNA reads TGTGCCAGCAGCCCTCCAGGGAGCGACGAGCAGTACTTC.